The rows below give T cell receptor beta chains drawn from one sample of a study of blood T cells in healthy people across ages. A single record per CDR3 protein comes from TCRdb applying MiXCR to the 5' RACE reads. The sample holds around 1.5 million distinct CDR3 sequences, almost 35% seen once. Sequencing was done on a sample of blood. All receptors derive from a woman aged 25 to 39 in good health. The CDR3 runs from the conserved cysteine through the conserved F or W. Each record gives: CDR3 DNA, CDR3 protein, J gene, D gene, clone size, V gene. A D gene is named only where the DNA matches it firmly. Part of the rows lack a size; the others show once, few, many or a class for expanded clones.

DNA: TGCGCCAGCCGTGGGACGCTAGCGGGTTACAATGAGCAGTTCTTC
CDR3: CASRGTLAGYNEQFF
J: TRBJ2-1
D: TRBD2
size: few
V: TRBV5-1

DNA: TGTGCCAGCAGCTCGCAGGAGGCTGGTTCACCCCTCCACTTT
CDR3: CASSSQEAGSPLHF
J: TRBJ1-6
D: NA
size: NA
V: TRBV9

DNA: TGTGCCAGCAGCTTAGGAGATCTACCCTACAATGAGCAGTTCTTC
CDR3: CASSLGDLPYNEQFF
J: TRBJ2-1
D: NA
size: few
V: TRBV7-9

DNA: TGCGCCAGCAGCCAAGATCCGCAAAACTCCGGGACAGGGACCTACGAGCAGTACTTC
CDR3: CASSQDPQNSGTGTYEQYF
J: TRBJ2-7
D: TRBD1
size: NA
V: TRBV4-1

DNA: TGTGCCAGCAGTTCTCCCCTTGGAGCTAACTATGGCTACACCTTC
CDR3: CASSSPLGANYGYTF
J: TRBJ1-2
D: NA
size: NA
V: TRBV12-3/TRBV12-4

DNA: TGTGCCAGCAGTTACGACACTGAGCAGTTCTTC
CDR3: CASSYDTEQFF
J: TRBJ2-1
D: NA
size: NA
V: TRBV6-6

DNA: TGTGCCAGCAGCTTGTCCAGAGAGGACACTGAAGCTTTCTTT
CDR3: CASSLSREDTEAFF
J: TRBJ1-1
D: NA
size: few
V: TRBV5-6

DNA: TGCGCCAGCAACCTGAAAGCACGAGCCAAAAACATTCAGTACTTC
CDR3: CASNLKARAKNIQYF
J: TRBJ2-4
D: NA
size: NA
V: TRBV5-1

DNA: TGCAGTGCCACGGGGGTCCATGGCTACACCTTC
CDR3: CSATGVHGYTF
J: TRBJ1-2
D: NA
size: few
V: TRBV20-1

DNA: TGTGCCAGCAGTTTATCGATGTCCCGCGGCTACACCTTC
CDR3: CASSLSMSRGYTF
J: TRBJ1-2
D: NA
size: NA
V: TRBV27

DNA: TGCGCCAGCAGCCACTTCCTAGGGAATGGCTACACCTTC
CDR3: CASSHFLGNGYTF
J: TRBJ1-2
D: NA
size: NA
V: TRBV4-1

DNA: TGCAGCGTTTCCGACAGGGTAGCAACTAATGAAAAACTGTTTTTT
CDR3: CSVSDRVATNEKLFF
J: TRBJ1-4
D: TRBD1
size: NA
V: TRBV29-1

DNA: TGTGCCAGCAGCGACAACAAGGCGGCGCCTAGCTCCTACGAGCAGTACTTC
CDR3: CASSDNKAAPSSYEQYF
J: TRBJ2-7
D: NA
size: NA
V: TRBV7-9

DNA: TGTGCCAGCAGTTTACAGGGGGCGAACAATGAGCAGTTCTTC
CDR3: CASSLQGANNEQFF
J: TRBJ2-1
D: TRBD1
size: NA
V: TRBV12-3/TRBV12-4

DNA: TGTGCCAGCAGTGACAGGGGGCGCCGTGACTATGGCTACACCTTC
CDR3: CASSDRGRRDYGYTF
J: TRBJ1-2
D: TRBD1
size: NA
V: TRBV25-1

DNA: TGTGCCAGCAGCTCGACTAGCGGCCAATACAATGAGCAGTTCTTC
CDR3: CASSSTSGQYNEQFF
J: TRBJ2-1
D: TRBD2
size: many
V: TRBV7-2

DNA: TGTGCCAGCTCACGGACTAGCGTTAGCACAGATACGCAGTATTTT
CDR3: CASSRTSVSTDTQYF
J: TRBJ2-3
D: TRBD2
size: NA
V: TRBV18

DNA: TGTGCCAGCAGTTTAGGATTCGCGGGGGGCGGCTACACCTTC
CDR3: CASSLGFAGGGYTF
J: TRBJ1-2
D: NA
size: NA
V: TRBV12-3/TRBV12-4

DNA: TGCGCCAGCAGCTTGGCCCCTAGCCGGAACACCGGGGAGCTGTTTTTT
CDR3: CASSLAPSRNTGELFF
J: TRBJ2-2
D: NA
size: NA
V: TRBV5-1

DNA: TGTGCCAGCAGCCTTCCCCACCAAGAGACCCAGTACTTC
CDR3: CASSLPHQETQYF
J: TRBJ2-5
D: NA
size: few
V: TRBV11-2

DNA: TGTGCCATCAGTGAAGGGGGGGTGAAGACAGATACGCAGTATTTT
CDR3: CAISEGGVKTDTQYF
J: TRBJ2-3
D: NA
size: NA
V: TRBV10-3

DNA: TGCGCCAGCAGCCAAGATCGAGACAGGGCGAATGGCTACACCTTC
CDR3: CASSQDRDRANGYTF
J: TRBJ1-2
D: TRBD1
size: few
V: TRBV4-1

DNA: TGTGCCAGCAGTCATACTAGCGGGAGCTTTGGGAATGAGCAGTTCTTC
CDR3: CASSHTSGSFGNEQFF
J: TRBJ2-1
D: TRBD2
size: NA
V: TRBV6-4

DNA: TGTGCCAGCAGTACCTTAGCGGGAATAGGGACAGATACGCAGTATTTT
CDR3: CASSTLAGIGTDTQYF
J: TRBJ2-3
D: TRBD2
size: once
V: TRBV27

DNA: TGTGCCATCAGTGAGTCGAGGGGGGAAGCTCAGCCCCAGCATTTT
CDR3: CAISESRGEAQPQHF
J: TRBJ1-5
D: NA
size: few
V: TRBV10-3

DNA: TGCGCCAGCAGCACCAGACCGAGACAGCCCTCTGAGCAGTACTTC
CDR3: CASSTRPRQPSEQYF
J: TRBJ2-4
D: NA
size: NA
V: TRBV5-1

DNA: TGTGCCAGCCTAAGCGCAACAGGGGATCGGTATAGCTACACCTTC
CDR3: CASLSATGDRYSYTF
J: TRBJ1-2
D: TRBD1
size: NA
V: TRBV12-3/TRBV12-4

DNA: TGCAGCGTTGGTCCCGGGCAGAATACAGATACGCAGTATTTT
CDR3: CSVGPGQNTDTQYF
J: TRBJ2-3
D: NA
size: once
V: TRBV29-1

DNA: TGTGCCAGCAGCTTCAGGACTAGCGGGAGGGAAACAGATACGCAGTATTTT
CDR3: CASSFRTSGRETDTQYF
J: TRBJ2-3
D: TRBD2
size: NA
V: TRBV7-9

DNA: TGTGCCAGCAGGAGGGAGGCGGGCACAGATACGCAGTATTTT
CDR3: CASRREAGTDTQYF
J: TRBJ2-3
D: NA
size: few
V: TRBV27

DNA: TGCGCCAGCAGTGACCACAGGCCGGACGAGCAGTACTTC
CDR3: CASSDHRPDEQYF
J: TRBJ2-7
D: NA
size: NA
V: TRBV10-2

DNA: TGTGCCAGCAGTCCTTGGGGCCTTCGCGCGGGGGGGGAGAAAGAGACCCAGTACTTC
CDR3: CASSPWGLRAGGEKETQYF
J: TRBJ2-5
D: TRBD2
size: once
V: TRBV28

DNA: TGTGCCAGCAGCTCGAGACCCGGACCCTACGAGCAGTACTTC
CDR3: CASSSRPGPYEQYF
J: TRBJ2-7
D: NA
size: NA
V: TRBV7-2

DNA: TGCAGCCCCGTTGGGCAGGGAGCTATAGACGACTCACCCCTCCACTTT
CDR3: CSPVGQGAIDDSPLHF
J: TRBJ1-6
D: NA
size: few
V: TRBV29-1

DNA: TGCGCCAGCCGGACTCTCAGGACGGCCCGTGGCAAGGATACGCAGTATTTT
CDR3: CASRTLRTARGKDTQYF
J: TRBJ2-3
D: NA
size: once
V: TRBV4-1

DNA: TGTGCCAGCAGCATACTAGCGGGAGGCTCCTCCTACGAGCAGTACTTC
CDR3: CASSILAGGSSYEQYF
J: TRBJ2-7
D: TRBD2
size: NA
V: TRBV6-5